The 31 T cell receptor beta chains below come from one sample, sequenced in a study of siplizumab effects on memory and regulatory T cells. TCRdb's copy holds only in-frame clones and misses some; the assay was immunoSEQ multiplex PCR. The sample lists fewer than 80,000 clones; roughly 93% were seen once. The sequenced sample consisted of CD8+ T cells sorted from blood. The source of these receptors is a human donor in good health.

The J gene is TRBJ2-7, the V gene TRBV19; TRBD2 matches at 7 bases. Germline loops: CDR1 LNHDA, CDR2 SQIVND (reference sequence). The CDR3 consists of 17 residues. The V and J ends lost 2 bases and 2 bases, in that order; junction bases with no gene match: 12. The CDR3 bases are TGTGCCAGTAGTATATTGCCCCACGGGGAGGGGCCCTACGAGCAGTACTTC. This gives the protein CASSILPHGEGPYEQYF.

V and J are TRBV7-6 and TRBJ1-4, with D possibly matching TRBD1 (5 bases). CDR1 is SGHVS and CDR2 is FNYEAQ in the germline V gene. Deletions cut 3 bases from V and 6 bases from J, with 5 bases between. The CDR3 spans 12 residues. The CDR3 reads CASSLTDEKLFF. The DNA for the CDR3 is TGTGCCAGCAGCTTGACAGATGAAAAACTGTTTTTT.

CDR3 sequence: CSVPWGEASGGKSSYNEQFF. The CDR3 DNA follows: TGCAGCGTCCCTTGGGGGGAGGCTAGCGGGGGCAAGAGCTCCTACAATGAGCAGTTCTTC. The chain carries TRBV29-1 and TRBJ2-1, with TRBD2 identical over 10 bases. Germline values: CDR1 SQVTM, CDR2 ANQGSEA. The CDR3 is made up of 20 amino acids. V lost 6 bases and J lost 0; bases outside the gene matches: 20.

The chain combines TRBV28 with TRBJ1-1; tentative D call: TRBD1 (5 bases). Looked up from germline, CDR1 is MDHEN and CDR2 is SYDVKM. Between the trimmed V and J ends, which lost 3 bases and 0 bases, there was a span of 11 bases. The CDR3 has 15 residues. DNA of the CDR3: TGTGCCAGCAGTTTCGGGGGTTACATGAACACTGAAGCTTTCTTT. Amino acids: CASSFGGYMNTEAFF. The full variable domain, completed using reference TRBV28 and TRBJ1-1, is DVKVTQSSRYLVKRTGEKVFLECVQDMDHENMFWYRQDPGLGLRLIYFSYDVKMKEKGDIPEGYSVSREKKERFSLILESASTNQTSMYLCASSFGGYMNTEAFFGQGTRLTVV.

V and J are TRBV9 and TRBJ2-7; D possibly corresponds to TRBD2 (7 bases). Germline V gene sequence: CDR1 SGDLS, CDR2 YYNGEE. Trimming removed 0 bases at V and 3 bases at J, with 13 bases between. The CDR3 is 15 amino acids. The CDR3 protein is CASSVEAGASYEQYF. In nucleotides, the CDR3 is TGTGCCAGCAGCGTAGAGGCGGGGGCTAGCTACGAGCAGTACTTC.

The chain employs TRBV6-1 and TRBJ2-1, with D unresolved. The V gene lost 4 bases and the J gene lost 8 bases, with 12 bases spanning the gap. The CDR3 extends over 13 amino acids. The germline gives CDR1 MNHNS, CDR2 SASEGT. CDR3 sequence (DNA): TGTGCCAGCAGTGTTCCCCCCTTTGATGAGCAGTTCTTC. The encoded protein is CASSVPPFDEQFF.

The chain has TRBV5-5 and TRBJ2-7; perhaps TRBD2 as D (5 bases). Germline CDR1 SGHKS, CDR2 YYEKEE (reference sequence). Between the trimmed V and J ends, which lost 0 bases and 0 bases, there was a span of 13 bases. There are 16 residues in the CDR3. CDR3 sequence reads: CASSLAPGEISYEQYF. In DNA, the CDR3 is TGTGCCAGCAGCTTGGCCCCCGGGGAGATCTCCTACGAGCAGTACTTC.

The rearrangement links TRBV6-1 to TRBJ2-1; 8 bases are shared with TRBD1. This CDR3 is 17 amino acids long. Germline V gene sequence: CDR1 MNHNS, CDR2 SASEGT. The V and J ends lost 3 bases and 0 bases, in that order; junction bases with no gene match: 7. CDR3 nucleotide sequence: TGTGCCAGCAGTGACCCGGACAGGGTACCCTCCTACAATGAGCAGTTCTTC. It encodes CASSDPDRVPSYNEQFF.

J is TRBJ2-7 and V is TRBV5-6; weak D call: TRBD1 (5 bases). CDR3 length: 13 residues. Germline V CDR1 and CDR2: SGHDT, YYEEEE. V was clipped by 4 bases and J by 0 bases, with 8 bases between them. Here the CDR3 reads CASSDDSSYEQYF. CDR3 nucleotide sequence: TGTGCCAGCAGCGATGACAGCTCCTACGAGCAGTACTTC.

The J gene is TRBJ2-3, the V gene TRBV7-2, with 8 positions matching TRBD1. Germline CDR1 and CDR2: SGHTA and FQGNSA. Unmatched junction bases numbered 12, after V lost 5 bases and J lost 2 bases. CDR3 length: 17 residues. The CDR3 sequence is CASSPGQGLGVTDTQYF. CDR3 bases: TGTGCCAGCAGCCCCGGACAGGGCCTAGGGGTCACAGATACGCAGTATTTT.

This chain connects TRBV10-3 to TRBJ2-7; 10 bases match TRBD1. CDR3 length: 16 amino acids. The V gene's germline CDR1 is ENHRY and CDR2 SYGVKD. V trimming: 4 bases; J trimming: 3 bases; junction bases outside the gene matches: 9. This chain's CDR3 is CAISALSDRGNYEQYF. The CDR3 DNA reads as TGTGCCATCAGTGCATTATCGGACAGGGGGAACTACGAGCAGTACTTC.

This chain's CDR3 is CASSHTMNTEAFF. The CDR3 DNA is TGTGCCAGCAGCCACACTATGAACACTGAAGCTTTCTTT. The chain recombines TRBV27 with TRBJ1-1; D not resolved. Germline lookup yields CDR1 MNHEY and CDR2 SMNVEV (reference sequence). The CDR3 extends over 13 amino acids. V lost 6 bases, J lost 0 bases, and 8 bases lay in between.

This chain connects TRBV7-9 to TRBJ2-3, with 10 bases aligning to TRBD1. With 2 bases clipped from V and 1 base from J, the junction kept 3 bases outside the gene matches. This CDR3 has 16 residues. Germline V gene lookup returns CDR1 SEHNR and CDR2 FQNEAQ (reference sequence). The CDR3: CASSLWTGGGTDTQYF. The CDR3 region has the DNA TGTGCCAGCAGCTTATGGACAGGGGGGGGCACAGATACGCAGTATTTT. Combining the CDR3 with reference TRBV7-9 and TRBJ2-3 gives the whole variable domain DTGVSQNPRHKITKRGQNVTFRCDPISEHNRLYWYRQTLGQGPEFLTYFQNEAQLEKSRLLSDRFSAERPKGSFSTLEIQRTEQGDSAMYLCASSLWTGGGTDTQYFGPGTRLTVL.

J is TRBJ2-7 and V is TRBV5-4, with 7 bases fitting TRBD1. The CDR3 spans 14 residues. The J segment lost 2 bases and the V segment lost 4 bases, leaving 6 bases of the junction unmatched. CDR1 is SGHNT, CDR2 YYREEE, per germline (reference sequence). DNA of the CDR3: TGTGCCAGCAGCCCCGACAGGGCCGCCTACGAGCAGTACTTC. It encodes CASSPDRAAYEQYF.

CDR3 sequence: CAWDTGVFADTQYF. CDR3 DNA sequence: TGTGCCTGGGATACAGGGGTATTTGCAGATACGCAGTATTTT. The V call is TRBV30, the J call TRBJ2-3; 7 bases are a match to TRBD1. The length of the CDR3 is 14 residues. Per germline, CDR1 GTSNPN and CDR2 SVGIG (reference sequence). The ends lost 5 bases at V and 4 bases at J; junction bases unmatched: 9.

This sequence joins TRBV29-1 and TRBJ1-2, with D hard to call. CDR1 and CDR2 from the germline V gene are SQVTM and ANQGSEA. The CDR3 loop spans 12 amino acids. Trimming took off 2 bases at V and 7 bases at J, with 11 bases between the two ends. Here the CDR3 reads CSVELGSAGYTF. The CDR3 nucleotides are TGCAGCGTTGAACTGGGGTCTGCTGGCTACACCTTC.

The chain combines TRBV27 with TRBJ1-4; D remains ambiguous. Between the trimmed V and J ends, which lost 4 bases and 0 bases, there was a span of 6 bases. The CDR3 totals 14 residues. Germline loops: CDR1 MNHEY, CDR2 SMNVEV (reference sequence). This chain's CDR3 is CASSYSTTNEKLFF. DNA of the CDR3: TGTGCCAGCAGTTATTCAACAACTAATGAAAAACTGTTTTTT.

The chain couples TRBV4-1 to TRBJ1-1; D uncertain. Trimming shortened V by 0 bases and J by 5 bases, and 10 bases separated the two germline ends. Germline V CDR1 and CDR2: MGHRA, YSYEKL. CDR3 length: 14 amino acids. CDR3: CASSQEPGWTEAFF. For the CDR3, the DNA is TGCGCCAGCAGCCAAGAACCTGGATGGACTGAAGCTTTCTTT.

The count of this clone is one. This rearrangement joins TRBV7-8 to TRBJ2-3, with D perhaps matching TRBD1 (6 bases). The CDR3 has 17 residues. Germline V CDR1 and CDR2: SGHVS, FQNEAQ. The V end lost 3 bases, the J end lost 2 bases, and 18 bases lay between the germline ends. The DNA of the CDR3 is TGTGCCAGCAGCTTGCAAATCTTGGGGGCCCCCACAGATACGCAGTATTTT. This sequence encodes CASSLQILGAPTDTQYF.

The V gene is TRBV5-5, the J gene TRBJ1-6; 9 bases map to TRBD1. CDR1 SGHKS and CDR2 YYEKEE come from the germline V gene (reference sequence). V lost 4 bases and J lost 9; bases outside the gene matches: 5. The CDR3 extends over 14 amino acids. CDR3 region: CASSPGTGISPLHF. As DNA, the CDR3 is TGTGCCAGCAGCCCCGGGACAGGGATTTCACCCCTCCACTTT. Using reference TRBV5-5 and TRBJ1-6 for the parts outside the CDR3, the full variable domain is DAGVTQSPTHLIKTRGQQVTLRCSPISGHKSVSWYQQVLGQGPQFIFQYYEKEERGRGNFPDRFSARQFPNYSSELNVNALLLGDSALYLCASSPGTGISPLHFGNGTRLTVT.

The J gene is TRBJ2-1, the V gene TRBV5-4; unclear D gene. There are 15 residues in the CDR3. The V and J ends lost 0 bases and 3 bases respectively, with 10 bases between them. From germline, CDR1 is SGHNT and CDR2 YYREEE (reference sequence). The CDR3 protein is CASSLEALGYNEQFF. The CDR3 coding sequence is TGTGCCAGCAGCTTGGAAGCCCTCGGCTACAATGAGCAGTTCTTC.

This clone was recorded only once. The rearrangement links TRBV4-3 to TRBJ1-5; a weak D match, TRBD1 (6 bases). Trimming took 2 bases from V and 5 from J, leaving 7 bases between them. The CDR3 covers 13 residues. CDR1 is LGHNA, CDR2 YSLEER, per germline. For the CDR3, the DNA is TGCGCCAGCAGCCAATCAGGGGATCAGCCCCAGCATTTT. Amino acids: CASSQSGDQPQHF.

The rearrangement uses TRBV19 and TRBJ2-1; maybe TRBD2 (5 bases). Trimming took off 3 bases at V and 4 bases at J, with 10 bases between the two ends. The germline CDR1 and CDR2 sequences are LNHDA and SQIVND (reference sequence). The CDR3 spans 14 residues. The chain's CDR3 is CASSIGLAYNEQFF. The CDR3 DNA reads TGTGCCAGTAGTATCGGGCTAGCATACAATGAGCAGTTCTTC. The full variable domain, with the rest looked up from reference TRBV19 and TRBJ2-1, is DGGITQSPKYLFRKEGQNVTLSCEQNLNHDAMYWYRQDPGQGLRLIYYSQIVNDFQKGDIAEGYSVSREKKESFPLTVTSAQKNPTAFYLCASSIGLAYNEQFFGPGTRLTVL.

The chain couples TRBV7-9 to TRBJ1-1; the D is unclear. Trimming cost V 8 bases and J 4 bases, with 2 bases left between them. Germline V gene lookup returns CDR1 SEHNR and CDR2 FQNEAQ (reference sequence). This CDR3 region has 9 residues. Written as DNA, the CDR3 is TGTGCCAGCGGCACTGAAGCTTTCTTT. It translates to CASGTEAFF.

V gene TRBV19 combines with J gene TRBJ2-5, with 9 bases fitting TRBD2. The DNA end favors TRBJ2-7, so the J call may be wrong. There are 16 residues in the CDR3. The germline gives CDR1 LNHDA, CDR2 SQIVND (reference sequence). The CDR3 nucleotides read TGTGCCAGTAGTCGCGACGGACTAGCGCTCTCCTACGAGCAGTACTTC. Protein sequence: CASSRDGLALSYEQYF.

The chain has TRBV21-1 and TRBJ2-2; no check of the table's D call, TRBD2, against the DNA was made. TRBV21-1 is listed as a pseudogene. This CDR3 has 15 residues. CDR3 amino acids: CASSIRGGTTGELFF. CDR3 bases: TGTGCCAGCAGCATTCGCGGGGGGACCACCGGGGAGCTGTTTTTT.

This clone was recorded once. CDR3 bases: TGTGCCAGCAGTTCAGTGGGGGGGATGTACGAGCAGTACTTC. Translating it yields CASSSVGGMYEQYF. The genes are TRBV27 and TRBJ2-7, with TRBD2 matching 7 bases. This CDR3 contains 14 residues. The ends lost 4 bases at V and 4 bases at J; junction bases unmatched: 7. CDR1 MNHEY and CDR2 SMNVEV come from the germline V gene (reference sequence).

The chain joins TRBV4-3 to TRBJ2-1; 7 bases match TRBD1. The junction had 4 bases not matched to a gene; V was cut back by 5 bases and J by 0 bases. CDR3 length equals 15 residues. Looked up from germline, CDR1 is LGHNA and CDR2 is YSLEER. The CDR3 region has the DNA TGCGCCAGCAGCGAGACAGGGACCTCCTACAATGAGCAGTTCTTC. Its protein product is CASSETGTSYNEQFF.

This CDR3 is CASSLPSQGSEEKLFF. For the CDR3, the DNA is TGTGCCAGCAGTTTACCCTCACAGGGGTCGGAGGAAAAACTGTTTTTT. This chain uses TRBV28 with TRBJ1-4, with 7 nucleotides matching TRBD1. This CDR3 contains 16 residues. V dropped 2 bases and J dropped 8; count of bases not matched to a gene: 11. Germline CDR1 is MDHEN and CDR2 is SYDVKM.

The rearrangement uses TRBV21-1 and TRBJ2-7; the table gives TRBD2 as D, unverified against the DNA. TRBV21-1 is a pseudogene. This CDR3 has 15 residues. DNA of the CDR3: TGTGCCAGCAGCCGAGAGGGGGGGTATCCCTACGAGCAGTACTTC. Translation gives CASSREGGYPYEQYF.

The chain carries TRBV27 and TRBJ1-2; TRBD1 aligns across 7 bases. The CDR3 contains 15 residues. J was trimmed by 5 bases and V by 2 bases; bases with no gene match: 8. Germline V CDR1 and CDR2: MNHEY, SMNVEV (reference sequence). DNA for the CDR3: TGTGCCAGCAGTTTAAGGGGGCCGGGAGCTTATGGCTACACCTTC. This codes for CASSLRGPGAYGYTF.